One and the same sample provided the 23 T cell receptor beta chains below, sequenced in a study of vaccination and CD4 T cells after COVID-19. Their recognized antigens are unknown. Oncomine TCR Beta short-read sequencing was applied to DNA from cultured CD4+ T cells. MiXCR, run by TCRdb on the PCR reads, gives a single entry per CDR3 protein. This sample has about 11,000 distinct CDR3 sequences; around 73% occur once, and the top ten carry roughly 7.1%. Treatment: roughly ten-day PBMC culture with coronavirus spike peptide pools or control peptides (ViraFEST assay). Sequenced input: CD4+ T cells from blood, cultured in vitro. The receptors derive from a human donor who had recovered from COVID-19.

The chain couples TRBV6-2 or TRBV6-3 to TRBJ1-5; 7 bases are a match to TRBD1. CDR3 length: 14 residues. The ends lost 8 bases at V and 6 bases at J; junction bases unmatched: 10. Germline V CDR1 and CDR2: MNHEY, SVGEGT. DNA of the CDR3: TGTGCCAGCGGAGGTTACAGGGGAGGTCAGCCCCAGCATTTT. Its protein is CASGGYRGGQPQHF.

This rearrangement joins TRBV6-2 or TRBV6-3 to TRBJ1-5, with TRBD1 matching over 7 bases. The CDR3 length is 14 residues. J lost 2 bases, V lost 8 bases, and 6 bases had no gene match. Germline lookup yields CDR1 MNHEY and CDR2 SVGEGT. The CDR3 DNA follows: TGTGCCAGCGGGACCACAGGGGGCAATCAGCCCCAGCATTTT. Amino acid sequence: CASGTTGGNQPQHF.

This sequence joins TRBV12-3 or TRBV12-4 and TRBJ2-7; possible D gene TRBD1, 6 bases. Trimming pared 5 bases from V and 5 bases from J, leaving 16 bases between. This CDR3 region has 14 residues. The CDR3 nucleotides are TGTGCCAGCAGTCCCGGACAGAGTCTCCACGAGCAGTACTTC. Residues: CASSPGQSLHEQYF.

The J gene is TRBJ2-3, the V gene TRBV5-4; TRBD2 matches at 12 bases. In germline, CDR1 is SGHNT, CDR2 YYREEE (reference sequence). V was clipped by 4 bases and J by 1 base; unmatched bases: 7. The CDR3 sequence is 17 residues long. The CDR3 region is CASSIVTSGRRTDTQYF. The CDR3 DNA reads TGTGCCAGCAGCATTGTTACTAGCGGGAGGCGCACAGATACGCAGTATTTT.

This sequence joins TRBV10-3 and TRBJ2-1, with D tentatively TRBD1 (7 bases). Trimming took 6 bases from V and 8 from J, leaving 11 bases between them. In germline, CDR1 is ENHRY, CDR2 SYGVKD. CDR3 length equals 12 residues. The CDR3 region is CAIRQGGYEQFF. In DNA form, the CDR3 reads TGTGCCATCAGGCAGGGGGGCTATGAGCAGTTCTTC.

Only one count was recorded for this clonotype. Here the CDR3 DNA reads TGTGCCAGCAGTTCCACTCTTACCTTGGTTCAGCCCCAGCATTTT. This gives the protein CASSSTLTLVQPQHF. The chain employs TRBV6-5 and TRBJ1-5, with no clear D. The germline gives CDR1 MNHEY, CDR2 SVGAGI. V was shortened by 4 bases and J by 6 bases, with 16 bases between the two germline ends. There are 15 residues in the CDR3.

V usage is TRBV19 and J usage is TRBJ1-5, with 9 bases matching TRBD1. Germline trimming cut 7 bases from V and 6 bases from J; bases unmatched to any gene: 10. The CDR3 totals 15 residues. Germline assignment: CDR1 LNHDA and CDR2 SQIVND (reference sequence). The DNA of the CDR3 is TGTGCCAGTACCTTCGGGGGACAGGGTACTCAGCCCCAGCATTTT. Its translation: CASTFGGQGTQPQHF.

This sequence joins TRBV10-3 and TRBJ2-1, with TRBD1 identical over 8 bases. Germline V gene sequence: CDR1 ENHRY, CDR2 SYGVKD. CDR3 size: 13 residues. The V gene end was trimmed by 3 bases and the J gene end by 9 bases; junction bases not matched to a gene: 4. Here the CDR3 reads CAISEGQGSEQFF. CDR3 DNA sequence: TGTGCCATCAGTGAAGGACAGGGCAGTGAGCAGTTCTTC.

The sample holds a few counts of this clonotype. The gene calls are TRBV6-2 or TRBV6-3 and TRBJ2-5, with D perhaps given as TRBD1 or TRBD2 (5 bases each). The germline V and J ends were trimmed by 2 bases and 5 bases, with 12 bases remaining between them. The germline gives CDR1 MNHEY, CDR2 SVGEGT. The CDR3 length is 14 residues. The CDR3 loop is CASSYVGGRETQYF. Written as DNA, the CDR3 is TGTGCCAGCAGTTACGTTGGGGGAAGGGAGACCCAGTACTTC.

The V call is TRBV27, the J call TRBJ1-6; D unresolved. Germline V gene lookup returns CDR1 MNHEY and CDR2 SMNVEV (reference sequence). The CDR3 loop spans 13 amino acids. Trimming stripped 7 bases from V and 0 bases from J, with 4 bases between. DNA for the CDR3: TGTGCCAGCACCGCCTCCTATAATTCACCCCTCCACTTT. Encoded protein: CASTASYNSPLHF.

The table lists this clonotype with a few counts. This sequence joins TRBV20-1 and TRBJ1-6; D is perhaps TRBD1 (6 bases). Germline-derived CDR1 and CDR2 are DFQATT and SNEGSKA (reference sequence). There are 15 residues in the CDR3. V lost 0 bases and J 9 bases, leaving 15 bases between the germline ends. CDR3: CSARDPWGLASPLHF. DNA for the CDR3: TGCAGTGCTAGAGATCCGTGGGGGCTGGCTTCACCCCTCCACTTT.

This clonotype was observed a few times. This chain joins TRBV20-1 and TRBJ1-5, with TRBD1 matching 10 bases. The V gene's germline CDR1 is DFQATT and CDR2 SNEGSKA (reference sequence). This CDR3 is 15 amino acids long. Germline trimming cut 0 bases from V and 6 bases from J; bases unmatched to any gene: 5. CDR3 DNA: TGCAGTGCTAGAGATCCCGGACAGGGGGGTCAGCCCCAGCATTTT. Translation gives CSARDPGQGGQPQHF.

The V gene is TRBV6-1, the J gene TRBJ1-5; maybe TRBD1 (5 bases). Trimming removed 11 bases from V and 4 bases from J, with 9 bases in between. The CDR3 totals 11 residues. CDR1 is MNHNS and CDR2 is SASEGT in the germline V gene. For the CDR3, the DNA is TGTGCCGTGGGGCTTAATCAGCCCCAGCATTTT. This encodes CAVGLNQPQHF.

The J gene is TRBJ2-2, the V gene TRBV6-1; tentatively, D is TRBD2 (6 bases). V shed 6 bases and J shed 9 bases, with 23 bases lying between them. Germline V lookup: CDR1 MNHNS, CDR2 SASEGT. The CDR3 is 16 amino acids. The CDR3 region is CASSLTGTGYGWELFF. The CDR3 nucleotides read TGTGCCAGCAGCTTAACCGGGACTGGATATGGATGGGAGCTGTTTTTT.

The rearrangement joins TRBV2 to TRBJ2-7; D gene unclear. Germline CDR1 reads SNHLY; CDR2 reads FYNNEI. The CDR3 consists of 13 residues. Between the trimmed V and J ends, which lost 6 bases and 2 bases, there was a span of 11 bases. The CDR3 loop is CASRLSWAYEQYF. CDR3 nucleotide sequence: TGTGCCAGCAGACTAAGTTGGGCCTACGAGCAGTACTTC.

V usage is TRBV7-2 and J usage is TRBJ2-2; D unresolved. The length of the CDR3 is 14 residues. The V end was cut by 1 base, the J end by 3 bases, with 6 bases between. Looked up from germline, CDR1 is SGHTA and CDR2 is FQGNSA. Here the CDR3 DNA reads TGTGCCAGCAGCTTAGTAAGAGACACCGGGGAGCTGTTTTTT. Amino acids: CASSLVRDTGELFF. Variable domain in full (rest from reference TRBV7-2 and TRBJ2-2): GAGVSQSPSNKVTEKGKDVELRCDPISGHTALYWYRQSLGQGLEFLIYFQGNSAPDKSGLPSDRFSAERTGGSVSTLTIQRTQQEDSAVYLCASSLVRDTGELFFGEGSRLTVL.

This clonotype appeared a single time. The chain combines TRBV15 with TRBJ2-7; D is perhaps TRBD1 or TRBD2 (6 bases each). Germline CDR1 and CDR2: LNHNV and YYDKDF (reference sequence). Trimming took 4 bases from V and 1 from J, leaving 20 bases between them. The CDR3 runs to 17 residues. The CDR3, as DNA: TGTGCCACCAGCACCCCCCCAGGGGCTAGCGCTTCCTACGAGCAGTACTTC. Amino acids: CATSTPPGASASYEQYF.

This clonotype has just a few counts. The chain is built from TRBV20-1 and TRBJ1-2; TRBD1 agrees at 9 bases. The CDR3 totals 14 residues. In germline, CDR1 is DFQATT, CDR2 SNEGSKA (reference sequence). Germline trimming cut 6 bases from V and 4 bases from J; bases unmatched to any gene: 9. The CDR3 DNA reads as TGCAGTGCCCGGGAGGCGGACAGGGGCTATGGCTACACCTTC. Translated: CSAREADRGYGYTF.

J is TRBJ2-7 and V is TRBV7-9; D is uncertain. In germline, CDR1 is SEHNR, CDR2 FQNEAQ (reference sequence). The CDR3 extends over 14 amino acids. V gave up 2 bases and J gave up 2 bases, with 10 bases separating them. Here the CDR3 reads CASSLTGLAYEQYF. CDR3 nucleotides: TGTGCCAGCAGCTTAACCGGTCTCGCCTACGAGCAGTACTTC. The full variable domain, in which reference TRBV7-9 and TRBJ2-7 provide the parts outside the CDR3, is DTGVSQNPRHKITKRGQNVTFRCDPISEHNRLYWYRQTLGQGPEFLTYFQNEAQLEKSRLLSDRFSAERPKGSFSTLEIQRTEQGDSAMYLCASSLTGLAYEQYFGPGTRLTVT.

The CDR3, as DNA: TGTGCCAGCAGCTTCCCGGGGGGCACAGATACGCAGTATTTT. Amino acid sequence: CASSFPGGTDTQYF. The V gene is TRBV7-2, the J gene TRBJ2-3; D possibly corresponds to TRBD2 (6 bases). The length of the CDR3 is 14 residues. V dropped 3 bases and J dropped 1 base, with 8 bases sitting between them. Germline values: CDR1 SGHTA, CDR2 FQGNSA.

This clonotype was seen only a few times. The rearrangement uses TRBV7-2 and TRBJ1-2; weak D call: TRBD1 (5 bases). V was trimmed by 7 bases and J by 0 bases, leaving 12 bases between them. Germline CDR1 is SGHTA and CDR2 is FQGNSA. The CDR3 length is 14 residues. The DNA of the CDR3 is TGTGCCAGCAAGAGGGGAGGCTCTAACTATGGCTACACCTTC. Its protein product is CASKRGGSNYGYTF.

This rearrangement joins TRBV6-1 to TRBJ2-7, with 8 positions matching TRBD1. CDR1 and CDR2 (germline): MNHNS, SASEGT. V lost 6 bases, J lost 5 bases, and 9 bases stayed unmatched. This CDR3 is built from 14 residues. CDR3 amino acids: CASRRAQGVNEQYF. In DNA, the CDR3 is TGTGCCAGCAGGAGGGCACAGGGGGTTAACGAGCAGTACTTC.

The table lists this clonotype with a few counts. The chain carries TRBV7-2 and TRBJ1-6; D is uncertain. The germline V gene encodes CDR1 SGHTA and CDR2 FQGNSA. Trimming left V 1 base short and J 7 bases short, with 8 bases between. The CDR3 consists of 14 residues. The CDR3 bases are TGTGCCAGCAGCTTAGGCGGCGTGAATTCACCCCTCCACTTT. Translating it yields CASSLGGVNSPLHF.